This T cell receptor (beta chain) was sequenced during a study of blood T cell repertoires in COVID-19. The sample holds a few counts of this clone. The data were produced by immunoSEQ multiplex PCR, yet TCRdb's version contains in-frame clones alone and is incomplete. Here the sample spans about 360,000 clones, about 86% being singletons. The CDR3 sequence is 14 residues long. Germline V gene sequence: CDR1 SGDLS, CDR2 YYNGEE. V lost 3 bases and J lost 9; bases outside the gene matches: 11. The V and J genes are TRBV9 and TRBJ2-7, with TRBD2 matching over 8 bases. The source is a woman aged 60-75 years with COVID-19, enrolled during active disease. The sample consisted of peripheral blood. The CDR3 DNA reads as TGTGCCAGCAGCGCGGACGGGGGGGTCGGCGGGCAGTACTTC. Translation: CASSADGGVGGQYF.